These T cell receptor beta chains were read from a single sample in a study of vaccination and CD4 T cells after COVID-19. What these receptors recognize is not known. TCRdb itself ran the PCR reads through MiXCR, one entry per CDR3 protein. The table lists fewer than 12,000 distinct CDR3 sequences, around 21% of them singletons, with 12% in the top ten. The sample was CD4+ T cells from blood, cultured in vitro, taken after SARS-CoV-2 vaccination. These receptors originate from a human donor who had recovered from COVID-19. Each CDR3 is given with its conserved first and last residue. Fields, in order: V gene, CDR3 length, clone size, D gene, J gene, CDR3 protein, CDR3 DNA. D genes are given only for firm matches. Part of the rows lack a size; the others show once, few, many or a class for expanded clones.

TRBV19,14,NA,NA,TRBJ1-1,CASSSDRLNTEAFF,TGTGCCAGTAGTTCGGACAGACTGAACACTGAAGCTTTCTTT
TRBV24-1,16,few,TRBD1,TRBJ2-1,CATSDPGTDMYNEQFF,TGTGCCACCAGTGATCCGGGGACAGATATGTACAATGAGCAGTTCTTC
TRBV12-3/TRBV12-4,12,NA,NA,TRBJ2-1,CASSQREHEQFF,TGTGCCAGCAGCCAACGAGAGCATGAGCAGTTCTTC
TRBV28,15,NA,TRBD1,TRBJ2-7,CASSLATGGTYEQYF,TGTGCCAGCAGTTTGGCGACAGGGGGCACCTACGAGCAGTACTTC
TRBV7-2,16,NA,NA,TRBJ2-7,CASSLAAGPKTGEQYF,TGTGCCAGCAGCTTAGCGGCAGGGCCCAAGACTGGCGAGCAGTACTTC
TRBV28,15,NA,TRBD1,TRBJ1-1,CASSLRDSRYTEAFF,TGTGCCAGCAGTTTAAGGGACAGTCGTTACACTGAAGCTTTCTTT
TRBV19,13,NA,NA,TRBJ2-5,CASSTGVVETQYF,TGTGCCAGTAGTACTGGGGTTGTCGAGACCCAGTACTTC
TRBV20-1,14,few,NA,TRBJ1-4,CSARKTATNEKLFF,TGCAGTGCTAGAAAGACTGCAACTAATGAAAAACTGTTTTTT
TRBV7-2,14,NA,NA,TRBJ2-3,CASSFQGATDTQYF,TGTGCCAGCAGCTTTCAGGGAGCGACAGATACGCAGTATTTT
TRBV7-3,17,few,NA,TRBJ1-2,CASSLIGGRNQRSGYTF,TGTGCCAGCAGCTTAATTGGAGGGCGGAATCAAAGGAGTGGCTACACCTTC
TRBV18,15,NA,NA,TRBJ1-2,CASSPPPPAPYGYTF,TGTGCCAGCTCACCCCCGCCGCCCGCACCCTATGGCTACACCTTC
TRBV20-1,12,few,TRBD2,TRBJ2-3,CSARLAGDTQYF,TGCAGTGCTAGGTTAGCGGGAGATACGCAGTATTTT
TRBV7-2,15,NA,NA,TRBJ1-5,CASSPGAGFNQPQHF,TGTGCCAGCAGCCCCGGGGCAGGTTTCAATCAGCCCCAGCATTTT
TRBV25-1,16,few,NA,TRBJ1-1,CASSEFGFGANTEAFF,TGTGCCAGCAGTGAATTTGGATTCGGGGCGAACACTGAAGCTTTCTTT
TRBV7-9,14,NA,NA,TRBJ1-2,CASSPGQGNYGYTF,TGTGCCAGCAGCCCCGGGCAGGGGAACTATGGCTACACCTTC
TRBV20-1,13,NA,TRBD2,TRBJ2-7,CRAPAAGAYEQYF,TGCAGAGCACCGGCAGCGGGAGCATACGAGCAGTACTTC
TRBV19,15,NA,TRBD2,TRBJ2-4,CASTGTSGSGNIQYF,TGTGCCTCTACCGGCACTAGCGGGAGTGGGAACATTCAGTACTTC
TRBV7-9,13,few,NA,TRBJ1-1,CASTLTERTEAFF,TGTGCCAGCACCCTGACGGAACGAACTGAAGCTTTCTTT
TRBV7-8,14,few,NA,TRBJ1-5,CASSLRRDNQPQHF,TGTGCCAGCAGCTTACGACGGGACAATCAGCCCCAGCATTTT
TRBV6-1,14,few,NA,TRBJ1-1,CASSHSDRNTEAFF,TGTGCCAGCAGCCACTCCGATAGGAACACTGAAGCTTTCTTT
TRBV6-2/TRBV6-3,17,few,NA,TRBJ2-1,CASSYSSTGSSYNEQFF,TGTGCCAGCAGTTACTCGTCTACAGGGAGCTCCTACAATGAGCAGTTCTTC
TRBV28,14,NA,TRBD1,TRBJ1-5,CASERRGGGQPQHF,TGTGCCAGCGAAAGAAGAGGGGGCGGTCAGCCCCAGCATTTT
TRBV29-1,14,NA,TRBD1,TRBJ1-5,CSVGTGISNQPQHF,TGCAGCGTTGGGACAGGGATTAGCAATCAGCCCCAGCATTTT
TRBV7-3,17,NA,TRBD2,TRBJ2-3,CASSLTGAGGGTDTQYF,TGTGCCAGCAGCTTAACGGGTGCGGGAGGGGGGACAGATACGCAGTATTTT
TRBV7-9,17,few,TRBD1,TRBJ1-3,CASSPLTGTGKGNTIYF,TGTGCCAGCAGCCCTCTCACCGGGACAGGGAAGGGAAACACCATATATTTT
TRBV24-1,14,NA,NA,TRBJ1-2,CATSRDGANYGYTF,TGTGCCACCAGTAGGGACGGGGCTAACTATGGCTACACCTTC
TRBV9,14,NA,NA,TRBJ1-6,CASSGSSYNSPLHF,TGTGCCAGCAGCGGTAGCTCCTATAATTCACCCCTCCACTTT
TRBV11-2,15,NA,TRBD2,TRBJ2-3,CASSPGLAGVDTQYF,TGTGCCAGCAGCCCAGGACTAGCGGGAGTAGATACGCAGTATTTT